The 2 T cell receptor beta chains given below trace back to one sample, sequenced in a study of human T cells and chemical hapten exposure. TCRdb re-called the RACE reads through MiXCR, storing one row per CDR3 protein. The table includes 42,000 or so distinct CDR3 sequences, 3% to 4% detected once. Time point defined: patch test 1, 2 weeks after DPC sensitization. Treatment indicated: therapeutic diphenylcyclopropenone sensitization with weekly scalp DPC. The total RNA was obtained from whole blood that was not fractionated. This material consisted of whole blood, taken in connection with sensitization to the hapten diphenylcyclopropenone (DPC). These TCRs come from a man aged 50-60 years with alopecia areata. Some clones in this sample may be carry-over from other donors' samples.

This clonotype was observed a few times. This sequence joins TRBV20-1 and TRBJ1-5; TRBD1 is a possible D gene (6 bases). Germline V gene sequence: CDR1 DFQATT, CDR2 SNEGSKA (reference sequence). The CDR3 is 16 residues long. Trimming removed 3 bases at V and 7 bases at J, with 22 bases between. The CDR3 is CSASDRLGGFGQPQHF. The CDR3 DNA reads TGCAGTGCTAGCGACAGGTTAGGAGGCTTTGGCCAGCCCCAGCATTTT.

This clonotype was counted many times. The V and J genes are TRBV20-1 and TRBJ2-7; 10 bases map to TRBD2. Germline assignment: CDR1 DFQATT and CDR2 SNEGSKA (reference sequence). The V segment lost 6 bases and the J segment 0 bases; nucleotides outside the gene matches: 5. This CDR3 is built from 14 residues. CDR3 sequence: CSASSGGSSYEQYF. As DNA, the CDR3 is TGCAGTGCGAGTAGCGGGGGGAGCTCCTACGAGCAGTACTTC.